The 20 T cell receptor beta chains listed next were all sequenced from one sample in a study of radiation and T cells in renal cell carcinoma. Time point specified: blood 2 weeks post-SBRT. Treatment: 15 Gy SBRT to primary tumor, nephrectomy 4 weeks later. Profiling relied on immunoSEQ multiplex PCR, and the TCRdb table lists in-frame clones only, not all of them. The data show 150,000 or so clones, with 87% seen just once and approximately 13% held by the top ten. The sequencing used blood, collected from a patient whose treatment included radiotherapy and nephrectomy. These receptors originate from a woman in her forties or fifties with renal cell carcinoma.

V is TRBV5-1 and J is TRBJ2-1; the match to TRBD1 covers 7 bases. CDR3 length: 17 amino acids. V dropped 3 bases and J dropped 0; count of bases not matched to a gene: 9. Germline CDR1 and CDR2: SGHRS and YFSETQ. The CDR3 sequence is CASSSRGQPISYNEQFF. In DNA, the CDR3 is TGCGCCAGCAGCTCGAGGGGGCAACCCATCTCCTACAATGAGCAGTTCTTC.

This rearrangement joins TRBV6-6 to TRBJ1-6; D ambiguous. CDR1 is MNHNY, CDR2 SVGAGI, per germline (reference sequence). The CDR3 has 15 amino acids. Deletions cut 4 bases from V and 6 bases from J, with 13 bases between. The CDR3 bases are TGTGCCAGCAGTTTACGACCGCTGACTAATTCACCCCTCCACTTT. Translation: CASSLRPLTNSPLHF.

The chain combines TRBV5-1 with TRBJ1-2; D may be TRBD1 (6 bases). From germline, CDR1 is SGHRS and CDR2 YFSETQ. Trimming left V 0 bases short and J 3 bases short, with 18 bases between. CDR3 length: 17 amino acids. The CDR3, as DNA: TGCGCCAGCAGCTTGGACCAGGGGAGCCTCCCACACTATGGCTACACCTTC. As protein: CASSLDQGSLPHYGYTF.

This clone appeared a single time. This chain uses TRBV5-1 with TRBJ2-3; the D call may be TRBD1 or TRBD2 (6 bases each). Looked up from germline, CDR1 is SGHRS and CDR2 is YFSETQ. V was trimmed by 0 bases and J by 6 bases, leaving 14 bases between them. This CDR3 has 15 amino acids. CDR3 in DNA: TGCGCCAGCAGCTTGGCCGTGGGGGGCCCTGATACGCAGTATTTT. As protein: CASSLAVGGPDTQYF.

The genes are TRBV19 and TRBJ2-5, with 10 bases matching TRBD1. Germline assignment: CDR1 LNHDA and CDR2 SQIVND (reference sequence). The ends lost 6 bases at V and 5 bases at J; junction bases unmatched: 6. The CDR3 has 14 amino acids. The CDR3 protein is CASSRTGGLETQYF. CDR3 nucleotide sequence: TGTGCCAGTAGCCGGACAGGGGGGCTGGAGACCCAGTACTTC.

The CDR3: CASSLSGFGGQETQYF. The CDR3, as DNA: TGTGCCAGCAGTCTCTCAGGGTTTGGGGGGCAAGAGACCCAGTACTTC. The rearrangement uses TRBV7-9 and TRBJ2-5; a possible D gene is TRBD2 (6 bases). The CDR3 totals 16 residues. Germline V gives CDR1 SEHNR, CDR2 FQNEAQ (reference sequence). V was cut by 6 bases and J by 2 bases, with 19 bases left in between.

This rearrangement joins TRBV30 to TRBJ1-2; perhaps TRBD1 as D (5 bases). The germline V and J ends were trimmed by 1 base and 3 bases, with 9 bases remaining between them. Germline CDR1 reads GTSNPN; CDR2 reads SVGIG (reference sequence). The CDR3 is 13 amino acids. In DNA form, the CDR3 reads TGTGCCTGGAGTGCAGGGTTAGACTATGGCTACACCTTC. As protein: CAWSAGLDYGYTF. Full variable domain (outside the CDR3, taken from reference TRBV30 and TRBJ1-2): SQTIHQWPATLVQPVGSPLSLECTVEGTSNPNLYWYRQAAGRGLQLLFYSVGIGQISSEVPQNLSASRPQDRQFILSSKKLLLSDSGFYLCAWSAGLDYGYTFGSGTRLTVV.

V is TRBV7-2 and J is TRBJ1-4; D is undetermined. The germline V gene encodes CDR1 SGHTA and CDR2 FQGNSA. Between the trimmed V and J ends, which lost 1 base and 6 bases, there was a span of 9 bases. The CDR3 spans 14 residues. For the CDR3, the DNA is TGTGCCAGCAGCTTAGGGCCGGTTGATGAAAAACTGTTTTTT. It encodes CASSLGPVDEKLFF.

The DNA of the CDR3 is TGCAGCGCGGCTAGCGTATTTTCCTACGAGCAGTACTTC. This codes for CSAASVFSYEQYF. This chain uses TRBV29-1 with TRBJ2-7, with a tentative D call TRBD2 (6 bases). Trimming cost V 7 bases and J 1 base, with 14 bases left between them. The germline CDR1 and CDR2 sequences are SQVTM and ANQGSEA. This CDR3 comprises 13 residues.

This clone was seen only once. V gene TRBV20-1 combines with J gene TRBJ1-2, with D unresolved. The CDR3 length is 11 residues. Per the germline V gene, CDR1 is DFQATT and CDR2 is SNEGSKA (reference sequence). V was trimmed by 4 bases and J by 6 bases, leaving 9 bases between them. CDR3 sequence (DNA): TGCAGTGCTACTAGGACGGATGGCTACACCTTC. This sequence encodes CSATRTDGYTF.

The gene calls are TRBV2 and TRBJ2-1; perhaps TRBD2 as D (6 bases). V was pared by 6 bases and J by 0 bases, with 15 bases between. Germline assignment: CDR1 SNHLY and CDR2 FYNNEI. CDR3 size: 16 residues. DNA for the CDR3: TGTGCCAGCAGCGCGCGGCCCGGGGGCTCCTACAATGAGCAGTTCTTC. It encodes CASSARPGGSYNEQFF. The full variable domain, completed using reference TRBV2 and TRBJ2-1, is EPEVTQTPSHQVTQMGQEVILRCVPISNHLYFYWYRQILGQKVEFLVSFYNNEISEKSEIFDDQFSVERPDGSNFTLKIRSTKLEDSAMYFCASSARPGGSYNEQFFGPGTRLTVL.

V gene TRBV25-1 combines with J gene TRBJ1-1; a weak D match, TRBD1 (6 bases). The V and J ends lost 6 bases and 9 bases respectively, with 20 bases between them. This CDR3 is built from 14 residues. The germline CDR1 and CDR2 sequences are MGHDK and SYGVNS. CDR3 loop: CASRAIGGQSKAFF. The CDR3 DNA is TGTGCCAGCAGGGCAATTGGGGGGCAATCCAAAGCTTTCTTT.

In its sample, this clone was seen a few times. V is TRBV2 and J is TRBJ2-7; D uncertain. Looked up from germline, CDR1 is SNHLY and CDR2 is FYNNEI. The CDR3 spans 14 residues. V gave up 4 bases and J gave up 1 base, with 11 bases separating them. The chain's CDR3 is CASSGRLISYEQYF. For the CDR3, the DNA is TGTGCCAGCAGTGGACGGTTAATTTCCTACGAGCAGTACTTC.

This chain joins TRBV4-3 and TRBJ1-5; TRBD1 is a possible D gene (5 bases). The V end was cut by 2 bases, the J end by 0 bases, with 11 bases between. The CDR3 contains 16 residues. CDR1 and CDR2 (germline): LGHNA, YSLEER. The CDR3, as DNA: TGCGCCAGCAGCCAACGGGGACGGCTTAGCAATCAGCCCCAGCATTTT. It yields the protein CASSQRGRLSNQPQHF.

This clone was seen a few times. The chain is built from TRBV7-9 and TRBJ1-5; D call uncertain. Germline loops: CDR1 SEHNR, CDR2 FQNEAQ (reference sequence). V was cut by 1 base and J by 3 bases, with 10 bases left in between. This CDR3 has 15 residues. The CDR3 spells CASSLGSGINQPQHF. The CDR3 nucleotides are TGTGCCAGCAGCTTAGGGTCTGGGATCAATCAGCCCCAGCATTTT.

Only a few counts were recorded for this clone. The chain has TRBV7-2 and TRBJ1-1; D is undetermined. CDR1 SGHTA and CDR2 FQGNSA come from the germline V gene. This CDR3 region has 13 residues. The V gene lost 5 bases and the J gene lost 6 bases, with 13 bases spanning the gap. CDR3 DNA: TGTGCCAGCAGCCCAATTGAGGGCTCTGAAGCTTTCTTT. Translation: CASSPIEGSEAFF.

The rearrangement uses TRBV27 and TRBJ1-5; maybe TRBD1 (6 bases). Germline-derived CDR1 and CDR2 are MNHEY and SMNVEV (reference sequence). The CDR3 contains 13 residues. V lost 3 bases to trimming and J lost 7 bases, with 10 bases between them. The CDR3 DNA follows: TGTGCCAGCAGTTTTTCAAGGGGGCAGCCCCAGCATTTT. This codes for CASSFSRGQPQHF.

The gene calls are TRBV6-5 and TRBJ1-1, with no clear D. The ends were cut back, 0 bases at V and 4 bases at J, with 6 bases in the middle. This CDR3 comprises 13 residues. CDR1 and CDR2 from the germline V gene are MNHEY and SVGAGI. In DNA, the CDR3 is TGTGCCAGCAGTTACTCGGCCGGCACTGAAGCTTTCTTT. It codes for CASSYSAGTEAFF.

This clone is a singleton in its sample. The rearrangement joins TRBV4-1 to TRBJ2-1; 9 nucleotides agree with TRBD2. After removal of 2 bases from V and 4 bases from J, the junction contained 15 bases not matched to a gene. This CDR3 has 19 amino acids. CDR1 is MGHRA and CDR2 is YSYEKL in the germline V gene. CDR3 sequence (DNA): TGCGCCAGCAGCCAAAATTCAGGGAGCCCTAGCGGGGTTTACAATGAGCAGTTCTTC. This translates into CASSQNSGSPSGVYNEQFF.

The CDR3 sequence: CASSLAARPTEAFF. As DNA, the CDR3 is TGTGCCAGCAGCTTAGCGGCCAGGCCCACTGAAGCTTTCTTT. The chain couples TRBV7-9 to TRBJ1-1; D remains unclear. The CDR3 runs 14 residues. Germline CDR1 and CDR2: SEHNR and FQNEAQ (reference sequence). The germline V and J ends were trimmed by 0 bases and 4 bases, with 9 bases remaining between them.